Below are 24 T cell receptor beta chains sequenced from a single sample in a study of blood T cell repertoires in COVID-19. This table comes from immunoSEQ multiplex PCR, and its TCRdb copy is limited to in-frame clones, with some not included. The sample lists some 250,000 clones, roughly 86% seen once, with 3% in the top ten. Source material: peripheral blood. These receptors came from a woman aged 25 to 39 who had recovered from COVID-19.

J is TRBJ1-1 and V is TRBV15, with TRBD1 matching 9 bases. This CDR3 region has 12 residues. V trimming: 5 bases; J trimming: 8 bases; junction bases outside the gene matches: 3. CDR1 LNHNV and CDR2 YYDKDF come from the germline V gene (reference sequence). The DNA for the CDR3 is TGTGCCACCAGCCAGGACAGGGGAGAAGCTTTCTTT. This encodes CATSQDRGEAFF.

The chain employs TRBV3-1 (or the pseudogene TRBV3-2) and TRBJ2-1; 7 positions agree with TRBD2. With 4 bases clipped from V and 9 bases from J, the junction kept 12 bases outside the gene matches. The CDR3 extends over 15 amino acids. Germline V gives CDR1 LGHDT, CDR2 YNNKEL (reference sequence). The CDR3 sequence is CASSRDSSGASEQFF. CDR3 sequence (DNA): TGTGCCAGCAGCCGGGATTCTAGCGGAGCCTCTGAGCAGTTCTTC.

V gene TRBV2 combines with J gene TRBJ2-7, with TRBD1 identical over 7 bases. CDR1 is SNHLY, CDR2 FYNNEI, per germline. J was trimmed by 5 bases and V by 4 bases; bases with no gene match: 17. This CDR3 has 17 residues. In nucleotides, the CDR3 is TGTGCCAGCAGTGCCCCATCCGATCGGACAGGAGCGGACGAGCAGTACTTC. The encoded protein is CASSAPSDRTGADEQYF.

The V gene is TRBV2, the J gene TRBJ1-1, with D perhaps TRBD1 (6 bases). V dropped 7 bases and J dropped 1 base, with 10 bases sitting between them. The CDR3 spans 13 residues. The V gene's germline CDR1 is SNHLY and CDR2 FYNNEI. The CDR3 sequence is CASNREGNTEAFF. Written as DNA, the CDR3 is TGTGCCAGCAACAGGGAGGGGAACACTGAAGCTTTCTTT.

V usage is TRBV12-3 or TRBV12-4 and J usage is TRBJ2-1; unclear D gene. The CDR3 is 13 residues long. V lost 1 base, J lost 9 bases, and 10 bases lay in between. CDR3 DNA: TGTGCCAGCAGTTTAGGAGGCTTCGGTGAGCAGTTCTTC. This translates into CASSLGGFGEQFF.

J is TRBJ1-2 and V is TRBV7-2, with TRBD1 matching over 8 bases. The CDR3 spans 13 residues. Germline-derived CDR1 and CDR2 are SGHTA and FQGNSA. Losses at the gene ends were 2 bases for V and 5 bases for J; bases not matched to a gene: 1. In DNA form, the CDR3 reads TGTGCCAGCAGCTTAAGGACAGGGTATGGCTACACCTTC. Translation gives CASSLRTGYGYTF.

This clone showed up just a few times. The chain recombines TRBV5-6 with TRBJ2-2; no definite D call. The CDR3 covers 14 residues. Germline values: CDR1 SGHDT, CDR2 YYEEEE. Trimming took off 2 bases at V and 7 bases at J, with 12 bases between the two ends. CDR3 bases: TGTGCCAGCAGCTTTCGGCAGGTTGGCGGGGAGCTGTTTTTT. Protein sequence: CASSFRQVGGELFF.

The rearrangement links TRBV2 to TRBJ2-1; TRBD1 agrees at 11 bases. CDR3 length: 16 amino acids. V dropped 7 bases and J dropped 10; count of bases not matched to a gene: 15. Germline lookup yields CDR1 SNHLY and CDR2 FYNNEI. CDR3 sequence (DNA): TGTGCCAGCACTTGGGACAGGGGGACCCCGGGGGGCGAGCAGTTCTTC. It encodes CASTWDRGTPGGEQFF.

The chain recombines TRBV5-6 with TRBJ2-5, with D perhaps TRBD2 (6 bases). The CDR3 contains 14 residues. V lost 4 bases and J 5 bases, leaving 15 bases between the germline ends. Germline loops: CDR1 SGHDT, CDR2 YYEEEE. The CDR3 nucleotides read TGTGCCAGCAGCCCGGGACTTAACGAGGAGACCCAGTACTTC. Translated: CASSPGLNEETQYF.

The V gene is TRBV13, the J gene TRBJ2-3; D is uncertain. The CDR3 has 17 residues. CDR1 is PRHDT and CDR2 is FYEKMQ in the germline V gene (reference sequence). The V end was cut by 7 bases, the J end by 3 bases, with 23 bases between. CDR3 amino acids: CASTPQRVLPLTDTQYF. The CDR3 DNA sequence: TGTGCCAGCACGCCTCAACGAGTCCTGCCGCTTACAGATACGCAGTATTTT.

This clone was seen just once. The V gene is TRBV7-9, the J gene TRBJ1-1, with TRBD1 identical over 9 bases. CDR3 length: 16 amino acids. With 5 bases clipped from V and 6 bases from J, the junction kept 13 bases outside the gene matches. Per germline, CDR1 SEHNR and CDR2 FQNEAQ (reference sequence). CDR3 in amino acids: CASSLGTGKVDAEAFF. The CDR3 nucleotides are TGTGCCAGCAGCCTCGGGACAGGGAAGGTTGACGCTGAAGCTTTCTTT.

The chain is built from TRBV9 and TRBJ2-5; 7 positions agree with TRBD1. This CDR3 has 14 residues. The V segment lost 3 bases and the J segment 1 base; nucleotides outside the gene matches: 3. CDR1 and CDR2 from the germline V gene are SGDLS and YYNGEE. In DNA, the CDR3 is TGTGCCAGCAGCGCCCGACAGGGCCAAGAGACCCAGTACTTC. Residues: CASSARQGQETQYF.

Here the CDR3 reads CASSPGQRFSTEAFF. Here the CDR3 DNA reads TGTGCCAGCAGCCCGGGACAGCGTTTCTCCACTGAAGCTTTCTTT. The chain is built from TRBV2 and TRBJ1-1; 7 bases line up with TRBD1. With 6 bases clipped from V and 4 bases from J, the junction kept 11 bases outside the gene matches. Germline V gene sequence: CDR1 SNHLY, CDR2 FYNNEI. The CDR3 covers 15 residues.

This clone appeared a single time. This chain links TRBV18 with TRBJ2-3, with D maybe TRBD1 (6 bases). The CDR3 extends over 16 amino acids. The V and J ends lost 3 bases and 2 bases respectively, with 15 bases between them. The germline V gene encodes CDR1 KGHSH and CDR2 LQKENI. The CDR3 sequence is CASSPTGYPFTDTQYF. The CDR3 DNA reads as TGTGCCAGCTCACCTACAGGGTACCCCTTCACAGATACGCAGTATTTT.

On this clone itself: This CDR3 is also generated by other DNA sequences in the sample. The V and J genes are TRBV4-1 and TRBJ2-1; perhaps TRBD2 as D (6 bases). Germline V CDR1 and CDR2: MGHRA, YSYEKL. The CDR3 is 13 residues long. The V end lost 3 bases, the J end lost 5 bases, and 8 bases lay between the germline ends. The CDR3 nucleotides read TGCGCCAGCAGCCAGGACTACAACAATGAGCAGTTCTTC. This codes for CASSQDYNNEQFF.

Here the CDR3 reads CASSAGPIGEKLFF. In nucleotides, the CDR3 is TGTGCCAGTAGTGCGGGTCCAATCGGGGAAAAACTGTTTTTT. The V gene is TRBV19, the J gene TRBJ1-4, with D hard to call. The CDR3 covers 14 residues. Germline CDR1 LNHDA, CDR2 SQIVND (reference sequence). V was pared by 5 bases and J by 8 bases, with 15 bases between.

Turning to this clone: Other DNA sequences in this specimen translate into the identical CDR3. The chain combines TRBV12-3 or TRBV12-4 with TRBJ1-1, with 8 bases fitting TRBD1. CDR3 size: 13 residues. The J segment lost 5 bases and the V segment lost 7 bases, leaving 6 bases of the junction unmatched. The CDR3 nucleotides are TGTGCCAGCATCCGAACAGGGGGGACTGAAGCTTTCTTT. It is translated as CASIRTGGTEAFF.

In this sample, this clone turned up many times. This chain uses TRBV25-1 with TRBJ1-5; a possible D gene is TRBD1 (6 bases). This CDR3 is 15 amino acids long. The V gene lost 9 bases and the J gene lost 0 bases, with 15 bases spanning the gap. Per germline, CDR1 MGHDK and CDR2 SYGVNS. CDR3 sequence: CARDGTPYSNQPQHF. The CDR3 DNA follows: TGTGCCAGGGATGGGACACCCTATAGCAATCAGCCCCAGCATTTT. Supplemented by reference TRBV25-1 and TRBJ1-5, the full variable domain reads EADIYQTPRYLVIGTGKKITLECSQTMGHDKMYWYQQDPGMELHLIHYSYGVNSTEKGDLSSESTVSRIRTEHFPLTLESARPSHTSQYLCARDGTPYSNQPQHFGDGTRLSIL.

This clone was detected only a few times. The V call is TRBV7-9, the J call TRBJ2-3; 8 bases match TRBD2. The CDR3 covers 16 residues. The V and J ends lost 5 bases and 2 bases, in that order; junction bases with no gene match: 9. Looked up from germline, CDR1 is SEHNR and CDR2 is FQNEAQ (reference sequence). CDR3 region: CASSRGNSGITDTQYF. CDR3 coding DNA: TGTGCCAGCAGCAGAGGGAATAGCGGGATCACAGATACGCAGTATTTT. The variable domain in full, completed from reference TRBV7-9 and TRBJ2-3, reads DTGVSQNPRHKITKRGQNVTFRCDPISEHNRLYWYRQTLGQGPEFLTYFQNEAQLEKSRLLSDRFSAERPKGSFSTLEIQRTEQGDSAMYLCASSRGNSGITDTQYFGPGTRLTVL.

V gene TRBV9 combines with J gene TRBJ2-7, with a possible D match to TRBD2 (5 bases). The CDR3 spans 13 residues. Per germline, CDR1 SGDLS and CDR2 YYNGEE. The germline V and J ends were trimmed by 0 bases and 6 bases, with 10 bases remaining between them. The CDR3 sequence is CASSVGELSEQYF. The CDR3, as DNA: TGTGCCAGCAGCGTAGGGGAGCTCTCCGAGCAGTACTTC.

This clone was detected a few times. The V and J genes are TRBV3-1 (or the pseudogene TRBV3-2) and TRBJ2-1; maybe TRBD2 (6 bases). Per germline, CDR1 LGHDT and CDR2 YNNKEL (reference sequence). V was cut by 8 bases and J by 1 base, with 6 bases left in between. CDR3 size: 12 residues. CDR3 in amino acids: CASGGSYNEQFF. CDR3 coding DNA: TGTGCCAGCGGGGGGTCCTACAATGAGCAGTTCTTC.

In this sample, this clone turned up a few times. This chain links TRBV6-5 with TRBJ1-2; 8 bases agree with TRBD1. Germline V gene sequence: CDR1 MNHEY, CDR2 SVGAGI. This CDR3 spans 13 amino acids. V shed 6 bases and J 7 bases; nucleotides not matched to a gene: 7. DNA of the CDR3: TGTGCCAGCAGACTGGGGACAGGTCTTGGCTACACCTTC. Translated: CASRLGTGLGYTF.

The V call is TRBV27, the J call TRBJ1-3; D gene ambiguous. Trimming took 6 bases from V and 0 from J, leaving 15 bases between them. CDR1 and CDR2 from the germline V gene are MNHEY and SMNVEV (reference sequence). The CDR3 has 16 amino acids. The CDR3, as DNA: TGTGCCAGCAGCAATGGCGTGGGGAGCTCTGGAAACACCATATATTTT. Translation gives CASSNGVGSSGNTIYF.

The count of this clone is one. This chain connects TRBV5-1 to TRBJ1-4; no clear D. CDR1 is SGHRS, CDR2 YFSETQ, per germline. V was shortened by 0 bases and J by 8 bases, with 26 bases between the two germline ends. This CDR3 contains 19 residues. This CDR3 is CASSLGLGVFSAAAEKLFF. The CDR3 bases are TGCGCCAGCAGCTTGGGCCTTGGAGTTTTCTCAGCCGCAGCGGAAAAACTGTTTTTT.